Following are 23 T cell receptor beta chains from one sample sequenced in a study of response to subunit inactivated influenza vaccine. A single record per CDR3 protein comes from TCRdb applying MiXCR to the RT-PCR reads. The sample records roughly 760,000 distinct CDR3 sequences, around 21% being singletons. The material sequenced was PBMCs from blood, taken around 5 days after vaccination. These receptors were collected from a man in his fifties or sixties who received an inactivated influenza vaccine.

This chain uses TRBV7-2 with TRBJ2-1; 10 nucleotides match TRBD2. CDR3 length equals 15 residues. Per the germline V gene, CDR1 is SGHTA and CDR2 is FQGNSA. The V gene end was trimmed by 6 bases and the J gene end by 7 bases; junction bases not matched to a gene: 9. CDR3 in amino acids: CASSSSGSVWNEQFF. The CDR3 bases are TGTGCCAGCAGTTCTAGCGGGAGTGTATGGAATGAGCAGTTCTTC.

The chain employs TRBV11-2 and TRBJ1-1; a weak D match, TRBD1 (6 bases). CDR1 is SGHAT, CDR2 FQNNGV, per germline. This CDR3 has 15 amino acids. Trimming cost V 1 base and J 2 bases, with 11 bases left between them. The CDR3 nucleotides are TGTGCCAGCAGCTTAGCCGGACAGACCAACACTGAAGCTTTCTTT. It is translated as CASSLAGQTNTEAFF.

The V and J genes are TRBV6-1 and TRBJ1-6; D remains unclear. V was shortened by 5 bases and J by 15 bases, with 20 bases between the two germline ends. Germline assignment: CDR1 MNHNS and CDR2 SASEGT. The CDR3 spans 14 residues. The chain's CDR3 is CASSPDGSRGILHF. The CDR3 region has the DNA TGTGCCAGCAGTCCTGACGGGAGCAGAGGTATCCTCCACTTT.

This clonotype was seen only a few times. The chain employs TRBV12-3 or TRBV12-4 and TRBJ1-1; TRBD1 matches 9 bases. V gave up 5 bases and J gave up 3 bases; unmatched junction bases: 4. CDR3 length: 14 residues. The CDR3, as DNA: TGTGCCAGCAGTGGCCGGGACAGGGACACTGAAGCTTTCTTT. Protein: CASSGRDRDTEAFF.

V and J are TRBV7-6 and TRBJ2-5; 8 bases are shared with TRBD2. There are 19 residues in the CDR3. Germline-derived CDR1 and CDR2 are SGHVS and FNYEAQ. V gave up 2 bases and J gave up 4 bases; unmatched junction bases: 18. CDR3 bases: TGTGCCAGCAGCTTAACAGCGGGAGCCGTCGTTTTTACCCCAGAGACCCAGTACTTC. Protein product: CASSLTAGAVVFTPETQYF. The full variable domain, completed using reference TRBV7-6 and TRBJ2-5, is GAGVSQSPRYKVTKRGQDVALRCDPISGHVSLYWYRQALGQGPEFLTYFNYEAQQDKSGLPNDRFSAERPEGSISTLTIQRTEQRDSAMYRCASSLTAGAVVFTPETQYFGPGTRLLVL.

This clonotype was picked up a small number of times. The V call is TRBV20-1, the J call TRBJ2-3, with 8 nucleotides matching TRBD2. CDR1 DFQATT and CDR2 SNEGSKA come from the germline V gene (reference sequence). CDR3 length: 18 amino acids. V trimming: 6 bases; J trimming: 1 base; junction bases outside the gene matches: 18. The CDR3 is CSAIQNSRTSLRTDTQYF. The DNA of the CDR3 is TGCAGTGCCATTCAAAACAGTAGGACTAGCCTTCGCACAGATACGCAGTATTTT.

The V gene is TRBV24-1, the J gene TRBJ2-1, with D tentatively TRBD2 (6 bases). There are 14 residues in the CDR3. V was shortened by 3 bases and J by 8 bases, with 13 bases between the two germline ends. Germline V gene sequence: CDR1 KGHDR, CDR2 SFDVKD. This chain's CDR3 is CATSDTGTSDEQFF. The CDR3 DNA reads TGTGCCACCAGTGATACCGGGACTTCCGATGAGCAGTTCTTC.

This clonotype was seen ten or more times. This chain connects TRBV5-1 to TRBJ1-1; D unresolved. There are 15 residues in the CDR3. Germline lookup yields CDR1 SGHRS and CDR2 YFSETQ. V was pared by 1 base and J by 3 bases, with 13 bases between. DNA for the CDR3: TGCGCCAGCAGCTTGAGGCCAGGTAGGGACACTGAAGCTTTCTTT. As protein: CASSLRPGRDTEAFF.

This clonotype was counted ten times or more. Written as DNA, the CDR3 is TGTGCCAGCAGCTTAAGCAGCACCGGGGAGCTGTTTTTT. This encodes CASSLSSTGELFF. This chain uses TRBV3-1 with TRBJ2-2; D ambiguous. V was pared by 5 bases and J by 4 bases, with 8 bases between. Germline assignment: CDR1 LGHDT and CDR2 YNNKEL (reference sequence). The CDR3 totals 13 residues.

This clonotype was counted only a few times. V gene TRBV11-2 combines with J gene TRBJ2-7; TRBD2 matches 8 bases. CDR1 SGHAT and CDR2 FQNNGV come from the germline V gene. The CDR3 has 15 amino acids. V lost 5 bases to trimming and J lost 4 bases; unmatched junction nucleotides: 10. The CDR3 region has the DNA TGTGCCAGCAGCATCAGCACTAGCGGTTGGTACGAGCAGTACTTC. Its protein product is CASSISTSGWYEQYF. Variable domain in full (rest from reference TRBV11-2 and TRBJ2-7): EAGVAQSPRYKIIEKRQSVAFWCNPISGHATLYWYQQILGQGPKLLIQFQNNGVVDDSQLPKDRFSAERLKGVDSTLKIQPAKLEDSAVYLCASSISTSGWYEQYFGPGTRLTVT.

This rearrangement joins TRBV2 to TRBJ2-7, with TRBD2 matching 15 bases. There are 14 residues in the CDR3. V lost 7 bases and J lost 4; bases outside the gene matches: 2. CDR1 and CDR2 (germline): SNHLY, FYNNEI. As DNA, the CDR3 is TGTGCCAGCACTGGACTAGCGGGAGGGTACGAGCAGTACTTC. This translates into CASTGLAGGYEQYF.

In this sample, this clonotype turned up many times. The chain has TRBV7-2 and TRBJ2-3; D might be TRBD1 (5 bases). The CDR3 is 13 residues long. The V end lost 5 bases, the J end lost 6 bases, and 12 bases lay between the germline ends. Looked up from germline, CDR1 is SGHTA and CDR2 is FQGNSA. In DNA form, the CDR3 reads TGTGCCAGCAGCCCTAGGGGCGTCGATACGCAGTATTTT. It is translated as CASSPRGVDTQYF.

This clonotype appeared many times. The CDR3 DNA reads as TGTGCCAGCAGTTCGGCGGGGGATTACAATGAGCAGTTCTTC. It is translated as CASSSAGDYNEQFF. The V call is TRBV6-2 or TRBV6-3, the J call TRBJ2-1; 7 bases align to TRBD2. The CDR3 consists of 14 residues. After removal of 4 bases from V and 4 bases from J, the junction contained 4 bases not matched to a gene. Per germline, CDR1 MNHEY and CDR2 SVGEGT.

This clonotype was found a few times. V gene TRBV2 combines with J gene TRBJ2-1, with D hard to call. CDR3 length equals 9 residues. Trimming left V 6 bases short and J 10 bases short, with 4 bases between. The germline V gene has CDR1 SNHLY and CDR2 FYNNEI. The CDR3 DNA sequence: TGTGCCAGCAGCCCGGAGCAGTTCTTC. Translating gives CASSPEQFF.

This clonotype was seen many times. The V call is TRBV4-3, the J call TRBJ2-3, with 9 nucleotides matching TRBD1. V lost 4 bases and J lost 1; bases outside the gene matches: 3. Germline V gives CDR1 LGHNA, CDR2 YSLEER. This CDR3 has 15 amino acids. The CDR3 reads CASSRRTGGTDTQYF. In nucleotides, the CDR3 is TGCGCCAGCAGCCGGAGGACAGGGGGCACAGATACGCAGTATTTT.

V is TRBV4-2 and J is TRBJ2-1, with TRBD2 as a possible D gene (6 bases). Germline CDR1 and CDR2: LGHNA and YNFKEQ. This CDR3 comprises 17 residues. Trimming took off 0 bases at V and 4 bases at J, with 16 bases between the two ends. The CDR3 loop is CASSQDSSGATYNEQFF. The CDR3 coding sequence is TGTGCCAGCAGCCAAGATTCATCGGGAGCAACGTACAATGAGCAGTTCTTC.

The rearrangement joins TRBV20-1 to TRBJ2-3; 15 positions match TRBD2. The germline gives CDR1 DFQATT, CDR2 SNEGSKA (reference sequence). The CDR3 totals 19 residues. With V trimmed by 1 base and J by 3 bases, 11 bases remained unmatched. CDR3 sequence (DNA): TGCAGTGCTAGAGGGACTAGCGGGAGGGCCGTTGTCAGGACAGATACGCAGTATTTT. This codes for CSARGTSGRAVVRTDTQYF.

This clonotype was recorded a few times. J is TRBJ2-5 and V is TRBV7-6, with D unclear. The CDR3 is 15 amino acids. Trimming left V 5 bases short and J 5 bases short, with 18 bases between. Germline assignment: CDR1 SGHVS and CDR2 FNYEAQ. CDR3 sequence reads: CASSPGNSYIETQYF. CDR3 nucleotide sequence: TGTGCCAGCAGCCCCGGTAATAGTTATATCGAGACCCAGTACTTC.

Many counts were recorded for this clonotype. V usage is TRBV6-5 and J usage is TRBJ2-5; 10 nucleotides line up with TRBD1. Trimming at V came to 0 bases and at J to 5 bases, leaving 6 bases not matched to a gene. Looked up from germline, CDR1 is MNHEY and CDR2 is SVGAGI. The CDR3 runs 16 residues. The CDR3 here is CASSYSRDRGRETQYF. CDR3 coding DNA: TGTGCCAGCAGTTACTCCCGGGACAGGGGTAGGGAGACCCAGTACTTC.

This clonotype was observed a handful of times. The rearrangement links TRBV15 to TRBJ2-1; D might be TRBD2 (6 bases). In germline, CDR1 is LNHNV, CDR2 YYDKDF (reference sequence). Deletions cut 3 bases from V and 5 bases from J, with 11 bases between. The CDR3 is 14 residues long. The CDR3 sequence: CATSRRLANNEQFF. The CDR3 nucleotides are TGTGCCACCAGCAGGAGGCTAGCGAACAATGAGCAGTTCTTC.

This clonotype was counted only a few times. This sequence joins TRBV6-2 or TRBV6-3 and TRBJ2-5; 9 bases match TRBD2. J was trimmed by 2 bases and V by 7 bases; bases with no gene match: 14. The CDR3 has 17 amino acids. The germline CDR1 and CDR2 sequences are MNHEY and SVGEGT. In nucleotides, the CDR3 is TGTGCCAGCACACCGCCGCGGCGGACTAGCGCGCAAGAGACCCAGTACTTC. The encoded protein is CASTPPRRTSAQETQYF.

This clonotype was picked up a small number of times. The genes are TRBV4-3 and TRBJ2-3; a weak D match, TRBD2 (5 bases). The CDR3 length is 18 residues. The germline V gene has CDR1 LGHNA and CDR2 YSLEER. Deletions cut 0 bases from V and 0 bases from J, with 16 bases between. CDR3: CASSQDFRSGASTDTQYF. In nucleotides, the CDR3 is TGCGCCAGCAGCCAAGATTTCCGCAGCGGAGCTAGCACAGATACGCAGTATTTT.

The J gene is TRBJ1-1, the V gene TRBV11-2, with no clear D. The germline V and J ends were trimmed by 2 bases and 0 bases, with 7 bases remaining between them. Germline V CDR1 and CDR2: SGHAT, FQNNGV. This CDR3 region has 14 residues. The CDR3 sequence: CASSLRILNTEAFF. The CDR3 DNA is TGTGCCAGCAGCTTAAGGATACTGAACACTGAAGCTTTCTTT.